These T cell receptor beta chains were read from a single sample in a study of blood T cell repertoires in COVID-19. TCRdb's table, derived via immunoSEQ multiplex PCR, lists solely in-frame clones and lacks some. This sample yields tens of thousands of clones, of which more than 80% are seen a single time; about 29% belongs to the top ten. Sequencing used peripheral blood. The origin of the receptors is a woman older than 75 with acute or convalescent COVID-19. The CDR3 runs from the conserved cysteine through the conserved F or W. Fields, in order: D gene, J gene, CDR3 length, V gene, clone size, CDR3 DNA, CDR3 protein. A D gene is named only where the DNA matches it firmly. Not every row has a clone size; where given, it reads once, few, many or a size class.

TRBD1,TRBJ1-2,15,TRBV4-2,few,TGTGCCAGCAGCAACCGGGACAGGGGCCCCCGTGGCTACACCTTC,CASSNRDRGPRGYTF
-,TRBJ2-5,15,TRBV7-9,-,TGTGCCAGCAGCTTATCCCAGGGCCTCGTAGAGACCCAGTACTTC,CASSLSQGLVETQYF
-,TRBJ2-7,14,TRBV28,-,TGTGCCAGCAGTTTTCTAGGGGACTCCTACGAGCAGTACTTC,CASSFLGDSYEQYF
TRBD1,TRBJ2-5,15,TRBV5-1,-,TGCGCCAGCAGCTTCGGGACAGGGAGGCAAGAGACCCAGTACTTC,CASSFGTGRQETQYF
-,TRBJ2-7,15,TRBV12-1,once,TGTGCCAGCAGCCGAACAGGGAGGGTTCCCTACGAGCAGTACTTC,CASSRTGRVPYEQYF
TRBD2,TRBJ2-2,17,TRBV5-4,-,TGTGCCAGCAGCCCCGGGACTAGCGGGAGTTATAGCGGGGAGCTGTTTTTT,CASSPGTSGSYSGELFF
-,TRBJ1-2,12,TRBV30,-,TGTGCCTGGACCCAGTCTAACTATGGCTACACCTTC,CAWTQSNYGYTF
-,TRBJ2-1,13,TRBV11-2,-,TGTGCCAGCAGCTTAGATACAGGTCATGAGCAGTTCTTC,CASSLDTGHEQFF
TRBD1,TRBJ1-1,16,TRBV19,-,TGTGCCAGTAGTATAGGGGCCGGGACAGGGGACACTGAAGCTTTCTTT,CASSIGAGTGDTEAFF
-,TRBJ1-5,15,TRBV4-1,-,TGCGCCAGCAGCCAAGATCAAACGGGTGAAGGGGCCCAGCATTTT,CASSQDQTGEGAQHF
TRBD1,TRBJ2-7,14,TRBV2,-,TGTGCCAGCGTCAGGACAGGGTCTTCCTACGAGCAGTACTTC,CASVRTGSSYEQYF
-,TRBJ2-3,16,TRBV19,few,TGTGCCAGTAGTATAGAGAAGGGGTTTAGCACAGATACGCAGTATTTT,CASSIEKGFSTDTQYF
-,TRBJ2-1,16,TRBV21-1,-,TGTGCCAGCAGCAACCGAGCGAGCGGGAGGCCGGGGGAGCAGTTCTTC,CASSNRASGRPGEQFF
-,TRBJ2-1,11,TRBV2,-,TGTGCCAGTGGAGACTACAATGAGCAGTTCTTC,CASGDYNEQFF
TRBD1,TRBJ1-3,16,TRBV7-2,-,TGTGCCAGCAGCTTAGCGCAGGGGGCGACTGGAAACACCATATATTTT,CASSLAQGATGNTIYF
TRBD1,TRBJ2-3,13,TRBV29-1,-,TGCAGCGTTGTGGGGACAGGGACAGATACGCAGTATTTT,CSVVGTGTDTQYF
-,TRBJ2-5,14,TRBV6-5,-,TGTGCCAGCAGTCTGGACAGCCCCCAAGAGACCCAGTACTTC,CASSLDSPQETQYF
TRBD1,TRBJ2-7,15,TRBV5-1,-,TGCGCCAGCAGCTTGGGACAGGGGGTTACCTACGAGCAGTACTTC,CASSLGQGVTYEQYF
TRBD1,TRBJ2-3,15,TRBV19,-,TGTGCCAGTAGTTGGGACAGGGGAGACGCAGATACGCAGTATTTT,CASSWDRGDADTQYF
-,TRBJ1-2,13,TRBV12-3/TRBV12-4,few,TGTGCCAGCAGCCCTGACAGGAGGTATGGCTACACCTTC,CASSPDRRYGYTF
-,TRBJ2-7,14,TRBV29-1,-,TGCAGCGTTGAACTTGACAGCCTCTCCTACGAGCAGTACTTC,CSVELDSLSYEQYF
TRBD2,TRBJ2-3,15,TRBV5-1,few,TGCGCCAGCAGCTTGTCGGTTGGGGGGGCAGATACGCAGTATTTT,CASSLSVGGADTQYF
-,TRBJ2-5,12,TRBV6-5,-,TGTGCCAGCAGCGGACAACAAGAGACCCAGTACTTC,CASSGQQETQYF
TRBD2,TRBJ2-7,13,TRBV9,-,TGTGCCAGTTCCCGCCGGGACTACAACGAGCAGTACTTC,CASSRRDYNEQYF
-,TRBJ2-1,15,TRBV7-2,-,TGTGCCAGCAGCGAAGCCACCGGGACTTACAATGAGCAGTTCTTC,CASSEATGTYNEQFF
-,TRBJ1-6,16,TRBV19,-,TGTGCCAGTAACGACGGGATTACAGGGTCGACTTCACCCCTCCACTTT,CASNDGITGSTSPLHF
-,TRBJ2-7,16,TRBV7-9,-,TGTGCCAGCAGCTTAGTTCCCATGGAGGGGGCTGGAGAGCAGTACTTC,CASSLVPMEGAGEQYF
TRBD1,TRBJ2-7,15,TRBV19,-,TGTGCCAGTAGTAACCGACAGGGGGGACGGGACGAGCAGTACTTC,CASSNRQGGRDEQYF
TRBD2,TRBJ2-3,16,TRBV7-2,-,TGTGCCAGCAGCCTCCAGCCGGGACTAGCGGGAGGAACGCAGTATTTT,CASSLQPGLAGGTQYF
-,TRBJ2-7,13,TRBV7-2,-,TGTGCCAGCAGCTTGAACAGGGAGAACGAGCAGTACTTC,CASSLNRENEQYF
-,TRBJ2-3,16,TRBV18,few,TGTGCCAGCTCACGAGACAGGATAACGTTCACAGATACGCAGTATTTT,CASSRDRITFTDTQYF
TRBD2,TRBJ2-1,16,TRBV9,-,TGTGCCAGCAGCGTAGCCGCGGGAGTGTCCTACAATGAGCAGTTCTTC,CASSVAAGVSYNEQFF
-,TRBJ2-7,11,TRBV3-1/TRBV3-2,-,TGTGCCAGCAGCCTACACTACGAGCAGTACTTC,CASSLHYEQYF
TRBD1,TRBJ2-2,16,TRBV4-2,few,TGTGCCAGCAGCCCGGGACAGATCGCGAACACCGGGGAGCTGTTTTTT,CASSPGQIANTGELFF
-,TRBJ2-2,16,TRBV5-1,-,TGCGCCAGCAGCCCTCTTGGAGGGTTTAACACCGGGGAGCTGTTTTTT,CASSPLGGFNTGELFF
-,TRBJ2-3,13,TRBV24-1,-,TGTGCCACCAGTGAACGGAGCACAGATACGCAGTATTTT,CATSERSTDTQYF
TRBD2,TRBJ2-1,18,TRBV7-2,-,TGTGCCAGCAGCGCCAGGACTAGCGGCAGCCTTAGGTACAATGAGCAGTTCTTC,CASSARTSGSLRYNEQFF
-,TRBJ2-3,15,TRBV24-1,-,TGTGCCACCAGTGGGGGGGGCGTAAGCACAGATACGCAGTATTTT,CATSGGGVSTDTQYF
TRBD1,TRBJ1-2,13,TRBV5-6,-,TGTGCCAGCAGCTTAGAGGGGGCCTATGGCTACACCTTC,CASSLEGAYGYTF
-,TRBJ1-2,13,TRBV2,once,TGTGCCAGCAGCTTACAGGGTAACTATGGCTACACCTTC,CASSLQGNYGYTF
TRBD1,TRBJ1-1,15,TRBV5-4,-,TGTGCCAGCAGCTTTTTGGACAGGATGAACACTGAAGCTTTCTTT,CASSFLDRMNTEAFF
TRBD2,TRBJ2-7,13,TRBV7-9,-,TGTGCCAGCAGCCGGGGAGGGCCTTACGAGCAGTACTTC,CASSRGGPYEQYF
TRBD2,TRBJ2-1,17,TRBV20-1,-,TGCAGTGCTAGTATGACTAGCGGGGTCCTAATAAGCAATGAGCAGTTCTTC,CSASMTSGVLISNEQFF
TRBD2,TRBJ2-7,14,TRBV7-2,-,TGTGCCAGCAGCTTAGCGGGGACTAGCGGGAAGCAGTACTTC,CASSLAGTSGKQYF
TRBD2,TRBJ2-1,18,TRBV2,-,TGTGCCAGCAGCCATATTGGGACTAGCGGGAGACGGGGCAATGAGCAGTTCTTC,CASSHIGTSGRRGNEQFF
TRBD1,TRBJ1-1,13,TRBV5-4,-,TGTGCCAGCAGCACAGGGGGAGGCACTGAAGCTTTCTTT,CASSTGGGTEAFF